Each of the 21 T cell receptor beta chains below was sequenced from the same sample in a study of blood T cell repertoires in COVID-19. Libraries were prepared by immunoSEQ multiplex PCR; TCRdb keeps only in-frame clonotypes and omits some of them. This sample carries 260,000 or so clones, 65% to 90% of them seen once, and the ten largest clones take about a sixth. Sequencing was performed on PBMCs or T cells enriched from blood (not recorded which). These receptors originate from a man aged 18 to 29 who had recovered from COVID-19.

The CDR3 is CASTKEGGGPTYEQYF. In DNA form, the CDR3 reads TGTGCCAGCACTAAAGAAGGCGGGGGGCCCACGTACGAGCAGTACTTC. J is TRBJ2-7 and V is TRBV27; 8 bases align to TRBD2. The V gene's germline CDR1 is MNHEY and CDR2 SMNVEV (reference sequence). J lost 4 bases, V lost 7 bases, and 15 bases had no gene match. The CDR3 consists of 16 residues.

This chain joins TRBV29-1 and TRBJ2-1; D may correspond to TRBD1 or TRBD2 (5 bases each). The CDR3 consists of 14 residues. V was trimmed by 7 bases and J by 0 bases, leaving 13 bases between them. CDR1 SQVTM and CDR2 ANQGSEA come from the germline V gene. CDR3 loop: CSGGRGSSYNEQFF. CDR3 DNA sequence: TGCAGCGGGGGGAGAGGGAGCTCCTACAATGAGCAGTTCTTC.

The J gene is TRBJ1-2, the V gene TRBV11-2; a weak D match, TRBD1 (5 bases). Germline V gene sequence: CDR1 SGHAT, CDR2 FQNNGV. The CDR3 is made up of 14 amino acids. Deletions cut 1 base from V and 6 bases from J, with 12 bases between. The DNA for the CDR3 is TGTGCCAGCAGCTTAGGAACAGGAGGGAATGGCTACACCTTC. Protein product: CASSLGTGGNGYTF.

This clone came up a few times. This chain joins TRBV6-5 and TRBJ1-5; D remains unclear. This CDR3 has 14 residues. Germline lookup yields CDR1 MNHEY and CDR2 SVGAGI. Trimming took 2 bases from V and 0 from J, leaving 5 bases between them. The CDR3 coding sequence is TGTGCCAGCAGTTACCGGGGTAGCAATCAGCCCCAGCATTTT. This encodes CASSYRGSNQPQHF.

The chain combines TRBV10-3 with TRBJ1-2; TRBD1 matches at 10 bases. Trimming at V came to 2 bases and at J to 4 bases, leaving 1 base not matched to a gene. This CDR3 spans 14 amino acids. CDR1 and CDR2 from the germline V gene are ENHRY and SYGVKD. The CDR3, as DNA: TGTGCCATCAGTGAGAGGACAGGGGGCTATGGCTACACCTTC. It specifies CAISERTGGYGYTF.

Ten or more counts support this clone. The chain combines TRBV30 with TRBJ2-2; the match to TRBD2 covers 8 bases. J lost 7 bases, V lost 4 bases, and 11 bases had no gene match. The germline CDR1 and CDR2 sequences are GTSNPN and SVGIG (reference sequence). The CDR3 loop spans 15 amino acids. The CDR3 coding sequence is TGTGCCTGGACGGCCGGGGGGGGCACAGTCGGGGAGCTGTTTTTT. It specifies CAWTAGGGTVGELFF.

The chain combines TRBV18 with TRBJ1-1; D gene ambiguous. With 6 bases removed from V and 0 bases from J, the gap between germline ends came to 14 bases. The CDR3 covers 15 residues. Germline CDR1 is KGHSH and CDR2 is LQKENI. CDR3 protein: CASSPGLVMNTEAFF. DNA for the CDR3: TGTGCCAGCTCGCCGGGATTAGTCATGAACACTGAAGCTTTCTTT.

The rearrangement joins TRBV2 to TRBJ1-4; D ambiguous. Germline loops: CDR1 SNHLY, CDR2 FYNNEI. This CDR3 comprises 13 residues. V lost 2 bases, J lost 3 bases, and 4 bases lay in between. CDR3 bases: TGTGCCAGCAGTGAACTACCTAATGAAAAACTGTTTTTT. This encodes CASSELPNEKLFF.

The gene calls are TRBV19 and TRBJ2-7, with TRBD1 identical over 9 bases. The CDR3 runs 14 residues. Trimming took 5 bases from V and 2 from J; bases not matched to a gene: 4. Per the germline V gene, CDR1 is LNHDA and CDR2 is SQIVND (reference sequence). In DNA form, the CDR3 reads TGTGCCAGTAGTGGGGGACAGGGCCCCTACGAGCAGTACTTC. Residues: CASSGGQGPYEQYF.

This rearrangement joins TRBV12-3 or TRBV12-4 to TRBJ1-2, with no clear D. There are 13 residues in the CDR3. The V gene lost 3 bases and the J gene lost 3 bases, with 8 bases spanning the gap. DNA for the CDR3: TGTGCCAGCAGTTTTGGCCAGGACTATGGCTACACCTTC. It yields the protein CASSFGQDYGYTF.

V and J are TRBV27 and TRBJ1-1, with TRBD1 as a possible D gene (5 bases). V was shortened by 3 bases and J by 5 bases, with 13 bases between the two germline ends. The V gene's germline CDR1 is MNHEY and CDR2 SMNVEV (reference sequence). This CDR3 spans 14 amino acids. CDR3 sequence (DNA): TGTGCCAGCAGTTTGAGCAGGGATGGTACTGAAGCTTTCTTT. As protein: CASSLSRDGTEAFF.

This clone showed up just once. The CDR3 protein is CATSDSAGTSGNEQYF. The CDR3 coding sequence is TGTGCCACCAGTGATTCCGCCGGGACTAGCGGGAATGAGCAGTACTTC. This chain uses TRBV24-1 with TRBJ2-7; 13 nucleotides agree with TRBD2. V lost 2 bases, J lost 7 bases, and 7 bases stayed unmatched. Germline V gene lookup returns CDR1 KGHDR and CDR2 SFDVKD. The CDR3 runs 16 residues.

The chain links TRBV3-1 (or the pseudogene TRBV3-2) to TRBJ2-5, with D unclear. V was cut by 0 bases and J by 2 bases, with 10 bases left in between. This CDR3 is 15 amino acids long. Germline CDR1 and CDR2: LGHDT and YNNKEL (reference sequence). The CDR3 DNA reads as TGTGCCAGCAGCCAAGAGCGACTGCCACAAGAGACCCAGTACTTC. This encodes CASSQERLPQETQYF.

The chain links TRBV5-1 to TRBJ2-5, with TRBD2 matching over 9 bases. The CDR3 is 16 amino acids. Germline V gene data show CDR1 as SGHRS and CDR2 as YFSETQ. Losses at the gene ends were 1 base for V and 5 bases for J; bases not matched to a gene: 9. CDR3 sequence reads: CASSLTRGGADETQYF. The CDR3, as DNA: TGCGCCAGCAGCTTGACCCGCGGGGGGGCCGACGAGACCCAGTACTTC.

V and J are TRBV5-5 and TRBJ2-7; D is perhaps TRBD2 (5 bases). The V end was cut by 1 base, the J end by 1 base, with 12 bases between. The CDR3 has 15 residues. Germline V CDR1 and CDR2: SGHKS, YYEKEE (reference sequence). CDR3 bases: TGTGCCAGCAGCTTGTTGCTAGCTGCTTCCTACGAGCAGTACTTC. Residues: CASSLLLAASYEQYF.

The gene calls are TRBV5-1 and TRBJ2-2, with 7 bases fitting TRBD1. Losses at the gene ends were 5 bases for V and 4 bases for J; bases not matched to a gene: 5. The CDR3 spans 14 residues. Germline CDR1 is SGHRS and CDR2 is YFSETQ. The CDR3 spells CASRTGQGTGELFF. The CDR3 bases are TGCGCCAGCAGGACAGGGCAGGGCACCGGGGAGCTGTTTTTT.

The chain is built from TRBV5-6 and TRBJ1-1; TRBD1 matches at 8 bases. The CDR3 runs 17 residues. Trimming removed 4 bases from V and 1 base from J; junction bases left unmatched: 12. CDR1 SGHDT and CDR2 YYEEEE come from the germline V gene. The CDR3, as DNA: TGTGCCAGCAGCCCCCGGACAGGGCTAAATTCGAACACTGAAGCTTTCTTT. Amino acids: CASSPRTGLNSNTEAFF.

This clone was recorded only once. The chain uses TRBV11-2 and TRBJ1-2, with TRBD1 matching 7 bases. The CDR3 has 15 amino acids. The J segment lost 4 bases and the V segment lost 5 bases, leaving 10 bases of the junction unmatched. Germline V gives CDR1 SGHAT, CDR2 FQNNGV. The CDR3 reads CASSPVTGSRYGYTF. CDR3 coding DNA: TGTGCCAGCAGCCCAGTGACAGGGTCGCGCTATGGCTACACCTTC.

The chain couples TRBV19 to TRBJ1-5; D is perhaps TRBD1 (5 bases). The CDR3 covers 13 residues. Germline V gene sequence: CDR1 LNHDA, CDR2 SQIVND (reference sequence). Between the trimmed V and J ends, which lost 6 bases and 6 bases, there was a span of 12 bases. In nucleotides, the CDR3 is TGTGCCAGTAGCCCCCATCAGGGTCAGCCCCAGCATTTT. Translating gives CASSPHQGQPQHF. Full variable domain (rest looked up from reference TRBV19 and TRBJ1-5): DGGITQSPKYLFRKEGQNVTLSCEQNLNHDAMYWYRQDPGQGLRLIYYSQIVNDFQKGDIAEGYSVSREKKESFPLTVTSAQKNPTAFYLCASSPHQGQPQHFGDGTRLSIL.

V usage is TRBV6-6 and J usage is TRBJ1-6, with a tentative D call TRBD1 (6 bases). V was pared by 5 bases and J by 4 bases, with 15 bases between. This CDR3 is built from 16 residues. Germline assignment: CDR1 MNHNY and CDR2 SVGAGI (reference sequence). DNA of the CDR3: TGTGCCAGCAGTCTCGTGGCAGGGGATTATAATTCACCCCTCCACTTT. Residues: CASSLVAGDYNSPLHF.

The chain employs TRBV19 and TRBJ1-2; 7 bases are shared with TRBD1. V lost 7 bases to trimming and J lost 2 bases; unmatched junction nucleotides: 10. Looked up from germline, CDR1 is LNHDA and CDR2 is SQIVND (reference sequence). The CDR3 totals 15 residues. In nucleotides, the CDR3 is TGTGCCAGTACGATAACGGGACAGATAAACTATGGCTACACCTTC. This encodes CASTITGQINYGYTF.